This T cell receptor beta chain was retrieved from a study of shared clonotypes between healthy human individuals (TCRdb year 2020). Regarding the study in general: The cohort included three men and a couple of women between 18 and 49 years of age. The study deeply sequenced blood TCR repertoires of about five healthy adults to estimate repertoire size and the extent of clonotype sharing between individuals. Libraries were prepared and TCR repertoires were sequenced by different laboratories using diverse techniques, in order to increase sequencing depth and limit assay-specific biases. Each donor's leukapheresis produced roughly between about 0.8 and 10 billion PBMCs.

Comment on this clone: Its antigen specificity is not known. No much larger clone exists at a distance of one base, and base qualities are not known.

Donors were healthy HIV-negative adults with no recently reported acute infections or vaccinations. Every donor was a Caucasian adult residing in Nashville, Tennessee, USA. For unsorted samples, roughly 91 million PBMCs were counted, and genomic DNA was extracted using the QIAamp DNA Blood Mini kit. Blood was collected by leukapheresis, and PBMCs were isolated by Ficoll-Histopaque density gradient centrifugation and then cryopreserved in liquid nitrogen vapor phase. TCR CDR3 regions were amplified from genomic DNA by multiplex PCR using the deep immunoSEQ assay. Extracted genomic DNA from each cell subset was spread evenly across all wells of several immunoSEQ 96-well plates, with each plate serving as a replicate. Each replicate PCR for unsorted PBMC received approximately 300 ng genomic DNA, equal to approximately 29,000 T cell genomes. Genomic DNA from unsorted PBMC was sequenced over ten immunoSEQ deep assay plates. Purified libraries were quantified with a Qubit 3.0 fluorometer, sized on a Bioanalyzer 2100, and re-quantified with the KAPA Library Quantification kit. A separate single-read 150-cycle Illumina NextSeq 550 flow cell was used to sequence each immunoSEQ 96-well plate. Per the source publication's procedure: Because the immunoSEQ output included only junctional sequences and no quality scores, the filtering could not be the same as the filtering used for full-length reads. Sequences were annotated with PyIR, a Python wrapper for IgBLAST v1.9, using IMGT germline references to assign V/J genes and CDR3. Reads with weak V/J assignments (E-value above 1e-6), missing CDR3, stop codons, out-of-frame junctions, or ambiguous translated residues were removed. A V3J clonotype was defined by an identical inferred V gene, J gene, and CDR3 amino acid sequence. To compute the percentage overlap between repertoires, the number of shared unique clonotypes was divided by the size of the smaller repertoire. Richness of each repertoire was evaluated using RTK rarefaction, the Chao1 estimator, and Recon v2.1 estimates of unobserved clonotypes. TCRdb took this table from immuneACCESS and kept in-frame rearrangements with V and J called. Such tables lack part of the clones; where checked against another copy, unresolved V genes explain under half of the gap, and the rest is unexplained. The V and J calls and clone size were taken over from that table, and D and trimming were inferred from the DNA. The sample data list roughly 450,000 clones, and 79% of these were observed just once. The ten largest clones capture 13% of the sample.

The germline V gene supplies CDR1 MDHEN and CDR2 SYDVKM. The CDR3 runs 15 amino acids, cysteine and phenylalanine included. Only the CDR3 region is kept as DNA, spanning 45 bases read in frame from base 1. Here V drops 2 bases and J drops 6 bases, and the junction holds 5 bases not matched to any gene. The investigation overall reported the following: The genetic and exposure-history diversity represented was limited by the small number of donors. Only blood was sampled, and tissue TCR repertoires likely differ from those in blood. Pairwise subsampling indicated that sequencing depth was expected to affect the degree of clonotype sharing among donors.

Sequenced sample: PBMCs. Recombination connected TRBV28 to TRBJ1-5; 9 nucleotides in the junction match TRBD1. This receptor was identified in a woman aged 40 to 50 in good health. Some clones in this sample may be carry-over from other donors' samples. The CDR3 region has the sequence CASSLGTGLRQPQHF. The nucleotides are TGTGCCAGCAGTTTAGGGACAGGGTTACGTCAGCCCCAGCATTTT.